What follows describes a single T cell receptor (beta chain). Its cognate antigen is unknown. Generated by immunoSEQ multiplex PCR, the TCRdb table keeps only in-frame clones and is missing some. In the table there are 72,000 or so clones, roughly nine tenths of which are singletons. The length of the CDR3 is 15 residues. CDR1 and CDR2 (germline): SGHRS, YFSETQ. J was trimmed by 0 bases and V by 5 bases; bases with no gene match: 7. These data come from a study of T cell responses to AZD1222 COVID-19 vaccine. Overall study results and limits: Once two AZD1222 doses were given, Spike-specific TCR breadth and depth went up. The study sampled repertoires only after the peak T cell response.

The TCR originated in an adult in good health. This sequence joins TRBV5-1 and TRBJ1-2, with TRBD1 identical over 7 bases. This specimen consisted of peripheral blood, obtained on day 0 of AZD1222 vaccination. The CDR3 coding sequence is TGCGCCAGCAGACCTAGGGACAGCCCTAACTATGGCTACACCTTC. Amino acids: CASRPRDSPNYGYTF.